One sample yielded the 29 T cell receptor beta chains listed below, sequenced in a study of siplizumab effects on memory and regulatory T cells. Profiled with immunoSEQ multiplex PCR; TCRdb holds only in-frame clones, not every one. The repertoire holds tens of thousands of clones, roughly 89% seen once, with roughly 28% in the top ten. The sequenced sample was CD8+ T cells sorted from blood. These receptors originate from a human donor in good health.

V and J are TRBV11-3 and TRBJ2-7, with D unresolved. V was cut by 1 base and J by 0 bases, with 13 bases left in between. CDR1 and CDR2 (germline): SGHNT, YENEEA. The CDR3 runs 16 residues. CDR3 sequence: CASSLGWTEYSYEQYF. The DNA for the CDR3 is TGTGCCAGCAGCTTAGGGTGGACGGAATACTCCTACGAGCAGTACTTC. The complete variable domain, with remaining parts taken from reference TRBV11-3 and TRBJ2-7, reads EAGVVQSPRYKIIEKKQPVAFWCNPISGHNTLYWYLQNLGQGPELLIRYENEEAVDDSQLPKDRFSAERLKGVDSTLKIQPAELGDSAVYLCASSLGWTEYSYEQYFGPGTRLTVT.

J is TRBJ2-3 and V is TRBV9, with D perhaps TRBD2 (6 bases). Trimming cost V 0 bases and J 4 bases, with 12 bases left between them. The V gene's germline CDR1 is SGDLS and CDR2 YYNGEE. There are 15 residues in the CDR3. The CDR3 loop is CASSVEGGAADTQYF. Written as DNA, the CDR3 is TGTGCCAGCAGCGTAGAAGGAGGGGCCGCAGATACGCAGTATTTT.

The chain combines TRBV19 with TRBJ2-1; possible D gene TRBD2, 6 bases. The CDR3 contains 13 residues. V was clipped by 2 bases and J by 7 bases, with 9 bases between them. Germline loops: CDR1 LNHDA, CDR2 SQIVND (reference sequence). The CDR3 nucleotides read TGTGCCAGTAGTATACTAGCGCATAATGAGCAGTTCTTC. It translates to CASSILAHNEQFF.

The V and J genes are TRBV11-3 and TRBJ2-1, with 8 nucleotides matching TRBD1. Trimming at V came to 4 bases and at J to 9 bases, leaving 8 bases not matched to a gene. Germline CDR1 and CDR2: SGHNT and YENEEA. The CDR3 consists of 14 residues. Written as DNA, the CDR3 is TGTGCCAGCAGCTCTAGCCTTACAGGGGGTGAGCAGTTCTTC. It is translated as CASSSSLTGGEQFF.

CDR3 sequence reads: CASSWAMGAETQYF. The CDR3 nucleotides read TGTGCCAGCAGCTGGGCCATGGGGGCGGAGACCCAGTACTTC. The V and J genes are TRBV5-4 and TRBJ2-5; a weak D match, TRBD1 (6 bases). V lost 3 bases to trimming and J lost 5 bases, with 14 bases between them. This CDR3 comprises 14 residues. The germline gives CDR1 SGHNT, CDR2 YYREEE (reference sequence). The whole variable domain, remainder taken from reference TRBV5-4 and TRBJ2-5, is ETGVTQSPTHLIKTRGQQVTLRCSSQSGHNTVSWYQQALGQGPQFIFQYYREEENGRGNFPPRFSGLQFPNYSSELNVNALELDDSALYLCASSWAMGAETQYFGPGTRLLVL.

The chain links TRBV5-6 to TRBJ2-7; D perhaps matches TRBD1 (6 bases). The V gene's germline CDR1 is SGHDT and CDR2 YYEEEE. V lost 1 base, J lost 3 bases, and 8 bases lay in between. The CDR3 sequence is 13 residues long. In DNA form, the CDR3 reads TGTGCCAGCAGCTTGAGGGGGTACTACGAGCAGTACTTC. It specifies CASSLRGYYEQYF.

V usage is TRBV7-9 and J usage is TRBJ1-1, with no clear D. Trimming took off 1 base at V and 10 bases at J, with 13 bases between the two ends. This CDR3 spans 13 amino acids. Germline loops: CDR1 SEHNR, CDR2 FQNEAQ (reference sequence). This chain's CDR3 is CASSLGHIEGAFF. The CDR3 nucleotides read TGTGCCAGCAGCTTAGGACATATAGAGGGAGCTTTCTTT.

The chain has TRBV20-1 and TRBJ1-4; the D is unclear. V was clipped by 5 bases and J by 13 bases, with 14 bases between them. Germline CDR1 reads DFQATT; CDR2 reads SNEGSKA (reference sequence). The CDR3 runs to 11 residues. The CDR3 spells CSAPVLLGLFF. The DNA of the CDR3 is TGCAGTGCTCCCGTGCTACTAGGACTGTTTTTT.

The chain recombines TRBV5-6 with TRBJ2-7; perhaps TRBD2 as D (5 bases). The V end lost 0 bases, the J end lost 0 bases, and 7 bases lay between the germline ends. Germline loops: CDR1 SGHDT, CDR2 YYEEEE. The CDR3 spans 14 residues. The CDR3 protein is CASSLGGDSYEQYF. Written as DNA, the CDR3 is TGTGCCAGCAGCTTGGGGGGAGACTCCTACGAGCAGTACTTC. The full variable domain, in which reference TRBV5-6 and TRBJ2-7 provide the parts outside the CDR3, is DAGVTQSPTHLIKTRGQQVTLRCSPKSGHDTVSWYQQALGQGPQFIFQYYEEEERQRGNFPDRFSGHQFPNYSSELNVNALLLGDSALYLCASSLGGDSYEQYFGPGTRLTVT.

This clone is a singleton in its sample. V and J are TRBV19 and TRBJ2-7; 7 bases are shared with TRBD1. Germline V lookup: CDR1 LNHDA, CDR2 SQIVND (reference sequence). The length of the CDR3 is 14 residues. With 5 bases clipped from V and 1 base from J, the junction kept 5 bases outside the gene matches. The DNA of the CDR3 is TGTGCCAGTAGTCCCGGGACAGAATCCTACGAGCAGTACTTC. Encoded protein: CASSPGTESYEQYF.

The gene calls are TRBV27 and TRBJ1-2, with D maybe TRBD1 (5 bases). V was cut by 8 bases and J by 5 bases, with 18 bases left in between. Germline lookup yields CDR1 MNHEY and CDR2 SMNVEV (reference sequence). The CDR3 has 14 amino acids. This CDR3 reads CASGNRDGRYGYTF. The CDR3 DNA sequence: TGTGCCAGCGGAAACCGGGACGGAAGATATGGCTACACCTTC.

The gene calls are TRBV9 and TRBJ1-1; D is unclear. Germline V gene lookup returns CDR1 SGDLS and CDR2 YYNGEE. Trimming stripped 1 base from V and 0 bases from J, with 4 bases between. This CDR3 comprises 13 residues. The CDR3 nucleotides are TGTGCCAGCAGCGTATTCGTGAACACTGAAGCTTTCTTT. Translating it yields CASSVFVNTEAFF. Combining the CDR3 with reference TRBV9 and TRBJ1-1 gives the whole variable domain DSGVTQTPKHLITATGQRVTLRCSPRSGDLSVYWYQQSLDQGLQFLIQYYNGEERAKGNILERFSAQQFPDLHSELNLSSLELGDSALYFCASSVFVNTEAFFGQGTRLTVV.

The rearrangement links TRBV12-5 to TRBJ2-1; 7 bases match TRBD1. The V segment lost 1 base and the J segment 2 bases; nucleotides outside the gene matches: 2. The CDR3 has 15 amino acids. Germline-derived CDR1 and CDR2 are LGHNT and FRNRAP. This chain's CDR3 is CASGLGTGAYNEQFF. The DNA for the CDR3 is TGTGCTAGTGGTTTGGGCACAGGGGCCTACAATGAGCAGTTCTTC.

The chain uses TRBV5-5 and TRBJ1-5; D not resolved. This CDR3 has 14 residues. V lost 0 bases, J lost 6 bases, and 10 bases lay in between. Germline V gives CDR1 SGHKS, CDR2 YYEKEE (reference sequence). CDR3 in DNA: TGTGCCAGCAGCTTGGTCTCTGGTCCTCAGCCCCAGCATTTT. Its translation is CASSLVSGPQPQHF.

This chain links TRBV10-1 with TRBJ2-7, with D uncertain. Trimming left V 5 bases short and J 2 bases short, with 13 bases between. The CDR3 covers 14 residues. Germline loops: CDR1 WNHNN, CDR2 SYGVQD (reference sequence). The CDR3 DNA reads as TGCGCCAGCAGTCCAGACCTGCGCCCCTACGAGCAGTACTTC. It encodes CASSPDLRPYEQYF.

The V call is TRBV7-8, the J call TRBJ1-1; no clear D. V was trimmed by 1 base and J by 2 bases, leaving 8 bases between them. The CDR3 totals 14 residues. Germline-derived CDR1 and CDR2 are SGHVS and FQNEAQ. The CDR3 DNA reads TGTGCCAGCAGCTTAGTAGGGATAAACACTGAAGCTTTCTTT. Its translation is CASSLVGINTEAFF.

The genes are TRBV7-9 and TRBJ2-4; 10 nucleotides match TRBD2. Germline V gene data show CDR1 as SEHNR and CDR2 as FQNEAQ (reference sequence). J lost 2 bases, V lost 5 bases, and 15 bases had no gene match. The CDR3 covers 19 residues. The CDR3 region is CASSRGKGLAGESKNIQYF. The CDR3 coding sequence is TGTGCCAGCAGCAGGGGAAAGGGGCTAGCGGGAGAATCCAAAAACATTCAGTACTTC.

This clone is deemed large. The V gene is TRBV5-8, the J gene TRBJ2-7; D is perhaps TRBD1 (6 bases). Trimming took 1 base from V and 3 from J, leaving 14 bases between them. This CDR3 spans 15 amino acids. CDR1 SGHTS and CDR2 YDEGEE come from the germline V gene. CDR3 nucleotide sequence: TGTGCCAGCAGCTTGTTCCCGGGACATATCTACGAGCAGTACTTC. Its translation: CASSLFPGHIYEQYF.

The genes are TRBV23-1 and TRBJ2-7; D ambiguous. TRBV23-1 is an ORF for which the function is uncertain. Trimming left V 2 bases short and J 4 bases short, with 9 bases between. This CDR3 region has 13 residues. The CDR3 coding sequence is TGCGCCAGCAGTCAAATTAAGCCTTACGAGCAGTACTTC. This sequence encodes CASSQIKPYEQYF.

V usage is TRBV5-1 and J usage is TRBJ1-3, with 9 positions matching TRBD1. The length of the CDR3 is 16 residues. Trimming cost V 4 bases and J 6 bases; bases outside gene matches: 11. Germline CDR1 reads SGHRS; CDR2 reads YFSETQ. The CDR3 is CASSLGQGLLENTIYF. CDR3 bases: TGCGCCAGCAGCCTTGGACAGGGGTTATTAGAAAACACCATATATTTT.

CDR3 in amino acids: CAIWGRDLGTEAFF. CDR3 bases: TGTGCCATCTGGGGGAGGGACCTGGGCACTGAAGCTTTCTTT. The chain employs TRBV10-3 and TRBJ1-1, with TRBD1 as a possible D gene (5 bases). The CDR3 length is 14 residues. The germline V gene encodes CDR1 ENHRY and CDR2 SYGVKD. Trimming cost V 8 bases and J 4 bases, with 17 bases left between them.

The rearrangement joins TRBV12-5 to TRBJ2-1, with D possibly being TRBD1 (5 bases). Germline loops: CDR1 LGHNT, CDR2 FRNRAP. Trimming shortened V by 1 base and J by 3 bases, and 10 bases separated the two germline ends. CDR3 length: 15 amino acids. In nucleotides, the CDR3 is TGTGCTAGTGGTTTGGCAGACAGAATCTACAATGAGCAGTTCTTC. As protein: CASGLADRIYNEQFF.

The chain joins TRBV11-2 to TRBJ1-1, with a tentative D call TRBD1 (6 bases). Trimming removed 5 bases at V and 4 bases at J, with 14 bases between. Germline values: CDR1 SGHAT, CDR2 FQNNGV. This CDR3 has 14 residues. CDR3 loop: CASSQSGGATEAFF. The CDR3 nucleotides are TGTGCCAGCAGCCAATCGGGGGGGGCCACTGAAGCTTTCTTT.

This chain joins TRBV12-5 and TRBJ2-2, with D possibly matching TRBD2 (5 bases). The ends were cut back, 4 bases at V and 1 base at J, with 7 bases in the middle. CDR1 and CDR2 (germline): LGHNT, FRNRAP. The CDR3 is 14 residues long. CDR3: CASGSDWNTGELFF. The CDR3 bases are TGTGCTAGTGGTTCGGACTGGAACACCGGGGAGCTGTTTTTT. Combining the CDR3 with reference TRBV12-5 and TRBJ2-2 gives the whole variable domain DARVTQTPRHKVTEMGQEVTMRCQPILGHNTVFWYRQTMMQGLELLAYFRNRAPLDDSGMPKDRFSAEMPDATLATLKIQPSEPRDSAVYFCASGSDWNTGELFFGEGSRLTVL.

The chain combines TRBV10-3 with TRBJ2-1; D possibly matches TRBD1 or TRBD2 (5 bases each). The germline V gene has CDR1 ENHRY and CDR2 SYGVKD. This CDR3 is built from 16 residues. With 7 bases removed from V and 5 bases from J, the gap between germline ends came to 21 bases. This CDR3 reads CAITPGPSFGNNEQFF. The CDR3 bases are TGTGCCATCACCCCGGGGCCCTCTTTCGGAAACAATGAGCAGTTCTTC.

V gene TRBV5-8 combines with J gene TRBJ2-1; TRBD2 agrees at 8 bases. V shed 6 bases, J shed 6 bases, and the junction held 8 bases outside the gene matches. CDR1 is SGHTS, CDR2 YDEGEE, per germline. CDR3 length: 14 residues. This CDR3 reads CASTLAGSPNEQFF. In nucleotides, the CDR3 is TGTGCCAGCACCTTAGCGGGATCCCCCAATGAGCAGTTCTTC.

The genes are TRBV7-9 and TRBJ1-2; no reliable D call. V dropped 6 bases and J dropped 8 bases, with 10 bases sitting between them. The V gene's germline CDR1 is SEHNR and CDR2 FQNEAQ (reference sequence). The CDR3 is 11 residues long. DNA for the CDR3: TGTGCCAGCAGTAGGACTTTCGGCTACACCTTC. Residues: CASSRTFGYTF.

About this clone itself: Other DNA sequences within the sample encode an identical CDR3. The chain has TRBV6-1 and TRBJ2-2, with 12 bases matching TRBD2. Per germline, CDR1 MNHNS and CDR2 SASEGT. Trimming at V came to 2 bases and at J to 5 bases, leaving 0 bases not matched to a gene. The CDR3 extends over 15 amino acids. The CDR3 DNA reads TGTGCCAGCAGTGAACTAGCGGGAGGGACCGGGGAGCTGTTTTTT. It translates to CASSELAGGTGELFF.

The chain employs TRBV6-5 and TRBJ1-4; no definite D call. Trimming shortened V by 6 bases and J by 0 bases, and 11 bases separated the two germline ends. The CDR3 has 15 amino acids. Germline CDR1 MNHEY, CDR2 SVGAGI. The CDR3 region is CASSRIRATNEKLFF. CDR3 nucleotides: TGTGCCAGCAGCCGGATTCGGGCAACTAATGAAAAACTGTTTTTT.